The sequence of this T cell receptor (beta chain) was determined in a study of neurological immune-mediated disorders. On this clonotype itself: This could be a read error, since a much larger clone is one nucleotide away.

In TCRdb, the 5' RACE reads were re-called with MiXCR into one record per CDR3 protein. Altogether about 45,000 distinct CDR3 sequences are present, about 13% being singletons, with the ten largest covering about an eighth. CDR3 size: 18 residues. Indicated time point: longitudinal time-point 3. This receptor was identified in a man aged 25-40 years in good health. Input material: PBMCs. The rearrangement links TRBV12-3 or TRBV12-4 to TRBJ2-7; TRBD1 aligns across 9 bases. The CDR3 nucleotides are TGTGCCAGCAGTTTAGGGAATATTAGGGACAGGGAGACCTACGAGCCGTACTTC. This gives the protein CASSLGNIRDRETYEPYF.